This is a list of T cell receptor beta chains from one sample in a study of tumor-infiltrating lymphocytes in localized non-small cell lung cancer. Measured with immunoSEQ multiplex PCR; TCRdb has only the in-frame clones, and not every one. The sample records about 16,000 clones, more than 65% being singletons. Sample: lung tumor tissue. The receptors derive from a human donor with non-small cell lung cancer. CDR3s include the opening cysteine and the closing phenylalanine or tryptophan. Fields, in order: J gene, V gene, clone size, D gene, CDR3 length, CDR3 protein, CDR3 DNA. The D gene is left open where the match is weak. Clone sizes are given selectively: once, few, many, or a class where the clone is expanded.

TRBJ2-3,TRBV13,-,TRBD1,15,CASNQGTGGVDTQYF,TGTGCCAGCAATCAAGGGACAGGGGGCGTAGATACGCAGTATTTT
TRBJ1-5,TRBV18,-,-,17,CASSPSPNRLPDQPQHF,TGTGCCAGCTCACCATCCCCCAACAGACTCCCGGATCAGCCCCAGCATTTT
TRBJ2-7,TRBV7-6,-,TRBD1,12,CASSFDRGEQYF,TGTGCCAGCAGCTTTGACAGGGGCGAGCAGTACTTC
TRBJ2-5,TRBV30,once,-,13,CAWRQLTQETQYF,TGTGCCTGGAGGCAACTAACCCAAGAGACCCAGTACTTC
TRBJ2-7,TRBV7-2,-,TRBD2,14,CASSRSGSAYEQYF,TGTGCCAGCAGCCGTAGCGGGAGCGCCTACGAGCAGTACTTC
TRBJ1-1,TRBV19,few,TRBD1,12,CASSNDRAKAFF,TGTGCCAGTAGTAATGACAGGGCGAAAGCTTTCTTT
TRBJ2-7,TRBV18,medium-sized,-,14,CASSTGAQTYEQYF,TGTGCCAGCTCAACCGGGGCCCAGACCTACGAGCAGTACTTC
TRBJ2-5,TRBV5-1,-,-,13,CASSSGQQETQYF,TGCGCCAGCAGCAGCGGACAGCAAGAGACCCAGTACTTC
TRBJ2-1,TRBV5-4,few,TRBD2,15,CASSSPGLAGDEQFF,TGTGCCAGCAGTTCTCCGGGACTAGCGGGGGATGAGCAGTTCTTC
TRBJ1-2,TRBV28,-,-,11,CASSLGQLSTF,TGTGCCAGCAGTCTTGGACAGCTAAGCACCTTC
TRBJ2-3,TRBV27,-,-,15,CASSLTRSSTDTQYF,TGTGCCAGCAGTTTAACCAGGTCTAGCACAGATACGCAGTATTTT
TRBJ2-5,TRBV11-3,once,TRBD2,18,CASSLGWGPRGWQETQYF,TGTGCCAGCAGCTTAGGATGGGGCCCGCGGGGGTGGCAAGAGACCCAGTACTTC
TRBJ2-7,TRBV2,few,-,12,CASSEGHSEQYF,TGTGCCAGCAGTGAGGGCCACTCCGAGCAGTACTTC
TRBJ2-2,TRBV18,-,TRBD1,17,CASSPPTGGVKTGELFF,TGTGCCAGCTCACCACCGACAGGGGGCGTAAAAACCGGGGAGCTGTTTTTT
TRBJ2-7,TRBV28,-,-,13,CASSPPSGLEQYF,TGTGCCAGCAGCCCTCCCTCGGGGCTGGAGCAGTACTTC
TRBJ1-4,TRBV6-1,few,-,17,CASSEADRGTTNEKLFF,TGTGCCAGCAGTGAAGCTGACCGGGGTACTACTAATGAAAAACTGTTTTTT
TRBJ2-7,TRBV7-9,-,-,17,CASSLEGTQRAGNEQYF,TGTGCCAGCAGCTTAGAGGGGACACAAAGGGCAGGGAACGAGCAGTACTTC
TRBJ2-7,TRBV11-2,-,-,14,CASSALGAGGEQYF,TGTGCCAGCAGCGCCCTAGGTGCGGGCGGCGAGCAGTACTTC
TRBJ2-7,TRBV4-3,few,-,14,CASSRLQGSYEQYF,TGCGCCAGCAGCCGATTACAGGGATCCTACGAGCAGTACTTC
TRBJ1-2,TRBV29-1,once,TRBD1,13,CSVDDGTGSGYTF,TGCAGCGTTGATGACGGGACAGGTTCTGGCTACACCTTC
TRBJ1-1,TRBV4-1,-,-,15,CASSQDWGVDTEAFF,TGCGCCAGCAGCCAAGATTGGGGGGTTGACACTGAAGCTTTCTTT
TRBJ2-7,TRBV4-2,medium-sized,TRBD1,12,CASSRDSYEQYF,TGTGCCAGCAGCCGGGACAGCTACGAGCAGTACTTC
TRBJ1-1,TRBV2,-,-,16,CASSEGSRGRNTEAFF,TGTGCCAGCAGTGAAGGTAGCAGGGGTAGGAACACTGAAGCTTTCTTT
TRBJ2-4,TRBV11-2,-,-,15,CASSTLQGAKNIQYF,TGTGCCAGCAGCACCCTTCAGGGAGCCAAAAACATTCAGTACTTC
TRBJ2-7,TRBV30,-,TRBD1,14,CAWSSPTGGYEQYF,TGTGCCTGGAGTTCCCCGACAGGGGGCTACGAGCAGTACTTC
TRBJ2-7,TRBV19,-,TRBD1,13,CASSILDRGEQYF,TGTGCCAGTAGTATCTTGGACAGGGGCGAGCAGTACTTC
TRBJ2-3,TRBV5-5,-,-,13,CASSLRSTDTQYF,TGTGCCAGCAGTCTCCGAAGCACAGATACGCAGTATTTT
TRBJ2-3,TRBV5-1,-,TRBD1,15,CASSSGTGDADTQYF,TGCGCCAGCAGCTCCGGGACAGGGGACGCAGATACGCAGTATTTT